This T cell receptor (beta chain) emerged from a study of graft-versus-host responses after intestinal transplantation. Study summary: After anti-thymocyte globulin induction, recipients took tacrolimus and steroids for two to three years. Study observations and caveats: Graft-versus-host to host-versus-graft clonal ratios in allografts were high in patients with graft-donor T cell macrochimerism.

This CDR3 comprises 13 residues. Germline V gene sequence: CDR1 MNHEY, CDR2 SVGAGI. J lost 8 bases, V lost 8 bases, and 3 bases had no gene match. TCRdb keeps only in-frame clones here, not all; method: immunoSEQ multiplex PCR. The table includes 80,000 to 95,000 clones, roughly nine tenths detected once. As concerns this clone: Its antigen is as yet unknown.

The receptor was derived from a human donor who was the organ donor for an intestinal transplant. The V gene is TRBV6-5, the J gene TRBJ1-6; 10 bases align to TRBD1. The sample here was unstimulated CD4+ T cells sorted from spleen or lymph node cells, taken before transplant. The CDR3 protein is CASGGTGDSPLHF. CDR3 sequence (DNA): TGTGCCAGCGGCGGGACAGGGGATTCACCCCTCCACTTT.